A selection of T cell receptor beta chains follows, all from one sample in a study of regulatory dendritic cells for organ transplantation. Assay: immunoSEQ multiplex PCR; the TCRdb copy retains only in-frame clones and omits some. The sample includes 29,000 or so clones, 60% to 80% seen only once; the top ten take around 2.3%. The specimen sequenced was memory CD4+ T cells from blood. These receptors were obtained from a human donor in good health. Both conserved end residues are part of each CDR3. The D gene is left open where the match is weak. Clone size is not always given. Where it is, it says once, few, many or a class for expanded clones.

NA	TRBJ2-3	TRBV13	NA	CASSSLVLNTQYF	TGTGCCAGCAGCTCCCTGGTATTGAATACGCAGTATTTT
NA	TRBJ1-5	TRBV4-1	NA	CASSQASYQPQHF	TGCGCCAGCAGCCAGGCCTCGTATCAGCCCCAGCATTTT
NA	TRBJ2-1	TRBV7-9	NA	CASSLKGRAHEQFF	TGTGCCAGCAGCTTAAAGGGGCGCGCCCATGAGCAGTTCTTC
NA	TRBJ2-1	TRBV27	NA	CASSRGTWVARSNEQFF	TGTGCCAGCAGCCGCGGGACCTGGGTGGCGAGGAGCAATGAGCAGTTCTTC
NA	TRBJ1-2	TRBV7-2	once	CASSLVARVDFNYGYTF	TGTGCCAGCAGCTTAGTGGCCAGGGTGGATTTCAACTATGGCTACACCTTC
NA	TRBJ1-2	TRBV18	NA	CASSQDRQGLTTYGYTF	TGTGCCAGCTCCCAGGACCGGCAGGGGCTCACCACCTATGGCTACACCTTC
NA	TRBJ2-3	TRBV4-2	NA	CASSHPAGMLTDTQYF	TGTGCCAGCAGCCATCCCGCGGGGATGCTCACAGATACGCAGTATTTT
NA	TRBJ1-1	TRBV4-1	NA	CASSQDSGTSTEAFF	TGCGCCAGCAGCCAAGATTCAGGCACGAGCACTGAAGCTTTCTTT
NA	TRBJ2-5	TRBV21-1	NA	CASSKSTGTQETQYF	TGTGCCAGCAGCAAATCTACAGGGACGCAAGAGACCCAGTACTTC
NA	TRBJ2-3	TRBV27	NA	CASRWRGRSGEYF	TGTGCCAGCAGATGGAGGGGGCGTTCGGGGGAGTATTTT
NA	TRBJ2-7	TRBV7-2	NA	CASSPDARGSYEQYF	TGTGCCAGCAGCCCCGACGCCCGGGGCTCCTACGAGCAGTACTTC
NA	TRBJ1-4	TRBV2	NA	CASSEFGAANEKLFF	TGTGCCAGCAGTGAATTCGGGGCAGCTAATGAAAAACTGTTTTTT
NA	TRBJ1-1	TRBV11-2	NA	CASSLLGKGTEAFF	TGTGCCAGCAGCTTACTTGGCAAGGGGACTGAAGCTTTCTTT